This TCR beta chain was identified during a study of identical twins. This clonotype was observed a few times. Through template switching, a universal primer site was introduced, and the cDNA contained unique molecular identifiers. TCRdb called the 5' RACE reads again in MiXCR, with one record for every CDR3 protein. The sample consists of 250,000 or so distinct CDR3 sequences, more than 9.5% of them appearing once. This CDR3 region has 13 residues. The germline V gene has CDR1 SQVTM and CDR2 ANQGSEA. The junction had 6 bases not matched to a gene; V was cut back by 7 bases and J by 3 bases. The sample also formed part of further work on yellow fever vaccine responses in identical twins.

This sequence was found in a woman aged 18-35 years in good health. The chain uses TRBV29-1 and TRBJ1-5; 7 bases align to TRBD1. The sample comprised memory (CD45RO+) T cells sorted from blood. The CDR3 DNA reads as TGCAGCGCCACGACAGGGCTCAATCAGCCCCAGCATTTT. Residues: CSATTGLNQPQHF.